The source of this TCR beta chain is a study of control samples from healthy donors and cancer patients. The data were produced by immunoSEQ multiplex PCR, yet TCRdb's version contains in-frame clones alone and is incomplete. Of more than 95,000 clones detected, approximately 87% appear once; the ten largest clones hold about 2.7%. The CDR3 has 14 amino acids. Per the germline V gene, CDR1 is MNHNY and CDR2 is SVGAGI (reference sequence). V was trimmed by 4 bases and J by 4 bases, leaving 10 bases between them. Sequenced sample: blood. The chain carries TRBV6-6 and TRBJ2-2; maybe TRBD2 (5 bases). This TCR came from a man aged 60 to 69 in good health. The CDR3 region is CASSWSDSTGELFF. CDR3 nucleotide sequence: TGTGCCAGCAGTTGGTCGGACTCCACCGGGGAGCTGTTTTTT.